This TCR beta chain was recorded in a study of shared clonotypes between healthy human individuals. Broader study findings: There were few donors, and this limited the genetic and exposure-history diversity represented.

The V end was cut by 3 bases, the J end by 7 bases, with 13 bases between. The germline V gene encodes CDR1 SGHAT and CDR2 FQNNGV. There are 15 residues in the CDR3. Concerning this clone: Its antigen is unknown.

Profiling relied on immunoSEQ multiplex PCR, and the TCRdb table lists in-frame clones only, not all of them. The sample carries approximately 350,000 clones, roughly 96% recorded once. Only Caucasian adults living in Nashville, Tennessee made up the donor group. This chain uses TRBV11-2 with TRBJ1-6, with D uncertain. This clonotype was sampled from a man aged 25-45 years in good health. Sequencing was performed on memory CD8+ T cells sorted from blood. Subset in this sample: CD45RO+ cells pooled with CCR7-negative TemRA cells. CDR3 sequence: CASSLRVRANSPLHF. CDR3 DNA sequence: TGTGCCAGCAGCTTGAGAGTAAGGGCGAATTCACCCCTCCACTTT.